These 11 T cell receptor beta chains were sequenced from one sample in a study of shared clonotypes between healthy human individuals. Data came from immunoSEQ multiplex PCR; TCRdb stores just in-frame clones and leaves some out. Seen here are about 960,000 clones, over 75% observed once, and the top ten hold 1.5%. Sequenced sample: memory CD4+ T cells sorted from blood. Noted subset: CD45RA-negative fraction. The receptor source for this set is a man younger than 35 in good health.

This sequence joins TRBV25-1 and TRBJ1-1; TRBD1 agrees at 7 bases. V lost 6 bases to trimming and J lost 0 bases; unmatched junction nucleotides: 7. This CDR3 has 15 residues. Germline assignment: CDR1 MGHDK and CDR2 SYGVNS. CDR3 nucleotide sequence: TGTGCCAGCAGGGGTCCGACAGGGTTGAACACTGAAGCTTTCTTT. Amino acid sequence: CASRGPTGLNTEAFF.

The rearrangement uses TRBV30 and TRBJ1-4; D is perhaps TRBD1 (5 bases). The CDR3 extends over 13 amino acids. V was shortened by 7 bases and J by 0 bases, with 9 bases between the two germline ends. In germline, CDR1 is GTSNPN, CDR2 SVGIG (reference sequence). CDR3 in amino acids: CASGGSTNEKLFF. The CDR3 DNA is TGTGCCTCGGGGGGGTCAACTAATGAAAAACTGTTTTTT.

The chain recombines TRBV6-6 with TRBJ1-3, with D possibly being TRBD1 (6 bases). V shed 10 bases and J shed 1 base, with 11 bases lying between them. Germline CDR1 reads MNHNY; CDR2 reads SVGAGI (reference sequence). CDR3 length equals 13 residues. CDR3 bases: TGTGCCACCCAGACAGGTTCTGGAAACACCATATATTTT. Translating it yields CATQTGSGNTIYF.

The chain is built from TRBV18 and TRBJ2-4; D gene unclear. The germline V and J ends were trimmed by 0 bases and 0 bases, with 6 bases remaining between them. Germline lookup yields CDR1 KGHSH and CDR2 LQKENI. The CDR3 extends over 15 amino acids. CDR3 bases: TGTGCCAGCTCACCACCCAATTTAGCCAAAAACATTCAGTACTTC. Amino acids: CASSPPNLAKNIQYF. Combining the CDR3 with reference TRBV18 and TRBJ2-4 gives the whole variable domain NAGVMQNPRHLVRRRGQEARLRCSPMKGHSHVYWYRQLPEEGLKFMVYLQKENIIDESGMPKERFSAEFPKEGPSILRIQQVVRGDSAAYFCASSPPNLAKNIQYFGAGTRLSVL.

The chain links TRBV6-4 to TRBJ2-3; no definite D call. The CDR3 sequence is 15 residues long. V was pared by 5 bases and J by 2 bases, with 14 bases between. Germline assignment: CDR1 MRHNA and CDR2 SNTAGT. CDR3 DNA: TGTGCCAGCAGTATGACCCTTACGTCCACAGATACGCAGTATTTT. It is translated as CASSMTLTSTDTQYF.

The chain uses TRBV5-1 and TRBJ2-1, with TRBD2 identical over 16 bases. Germline values: CDR1 SGHRS, CDR2 YFSETQ. The V gene end was trimmed by 3 bases and the J gene end by 6 bases; junction bases not matched to a gene: 3. The CDR3 has 16 amino acids. The CDR3 DNA is TGCGCCAGCAGCTGGGGACTAGCGGGAGGGCGCAATGAGCAGTTCTTC. As protein: CASSWGLAGGRNEQFF.

This clone was counted between two and nine times. The DNA of the CDR3 is TGTGCCACCTCGGGGCGGAACACTGAAGCTTTCTTT. This translates into CATSGRNTEAFF. The chain employs TRBV19 and TRBJ1-1; possible D gene TRBD1, 5 bases. The V end lost 10 bases, the J end lost 1 base, and 10 bases lay between the germline ends. CDR1 and CDR2 (germline): LNHDA, SQIVND (reference sequence). CDR3 length equals 12 residues. Supplemented by reference TRBV19 and TRBJ1-1, the full variable domain reads DGGITQSPKYLFRKEGQNVTLSCEQNLNHDAMYWYRQDPGQGLRLIYYSQIVNDFQKGDIAEGYSVSREKKESFPLTVTSAQKNPTAFYLCATSGRNTEAFFGQGTRLTVV.

V usage is TRBV5-6 and J usage is TRBJ2-4, with 7 bases lining up with TRBD2. Germline V gene sequence: CDR1 SGHDT, CDR2 YYEEEE. Trimming cost V 5 bases and J 7 bases; bases outside gene matches: 6. This CDR3 has 13 amino acids. CDR3: CASRGPAGNIQYF. CDR3 coding DNA: TGTGCCAGCAGAGGCCCAGCGGGGAACATTCAGTACTTC.

V is TRBV7-2 and J is TRBJ2-1; 7 bases are shared with TRBD2. The CDR3 runs 12 residues. Germline CDR1 SGHTA, CDR2 FQGNSA. V lost 2 bases, J lost 10 bases, and 2 bases stayed unmatched. As DNA, the CDR3 is TGTGCCAGCAGCTTACGACTAGCCGAGCAGTTCTTC. This translates into CASSLRLAEQFF.

This rearrangement joins TRBV28 to TRBJ1-5, with 8 bases fitting TRBD1. V shed 2 bases and J 5 bases; nucleotides not matched to a gene: 8. The CDR3 consists of 16 residues. The germline V gene has CDR1 MDHEN and CDR2 SYDVKM. The chain's CDR3 is CASSLPGQGAYQPQHF. The CDR3 region has the DNA TGTGCCAGCAGTTTACCCGGACAGGGAGCCTATCAGCCCCAGCATTTT. The entire variable domain, with the rest obtained from reference TRBV28 and TRBJ1-5, is as follows: DVKVTQSSRYLVKRTGEKVFLECVQDMDHENMFWYRQDPGLGLRLIYFSYDVKMKEKGDIPEGYSVSREKKERFSLILESASTNQTSMYLCASSLPGQGAYQPQHFGDGTRLSIL.

The genes are TRBV10-1 and TRBJ2-7; D call uncertain. This CDR3 comprises 14 residues. V was cut by 3 bases and J by 3 bases, with 12 bases left in between. CDR1 and CDR2 from the germline V gene are WNHNN and SYGVQD (reference sequence). CDR3 bases: TGCGCCAGCAGTGACCCCCGGTCCATCTACGAGCAGTACTTC. This sequence encodes CASSDPRSIYEQYF.